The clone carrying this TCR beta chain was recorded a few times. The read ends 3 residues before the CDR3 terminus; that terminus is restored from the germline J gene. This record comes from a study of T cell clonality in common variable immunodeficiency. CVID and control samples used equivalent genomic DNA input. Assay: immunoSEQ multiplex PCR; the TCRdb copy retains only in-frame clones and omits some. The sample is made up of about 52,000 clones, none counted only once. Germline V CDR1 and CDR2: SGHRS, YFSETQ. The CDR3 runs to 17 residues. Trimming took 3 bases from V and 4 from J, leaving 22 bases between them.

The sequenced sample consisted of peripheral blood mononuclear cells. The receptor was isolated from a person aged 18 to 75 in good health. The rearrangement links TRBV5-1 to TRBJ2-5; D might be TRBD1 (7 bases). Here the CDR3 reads CASSSPPGTGEVETQYF. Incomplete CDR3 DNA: TGCGCCAGCAGCTCCCCTCCCGGAACAGGGGAGGTAGAGACC.